What follows is one TCR beta chain and its context. Its specificity is unknown. A clone one base away is much larger, so this may be a read error. This sample is drawn from a study of T cell repertoires in cytomegalovirus infection. Study-wide results and limits: There were carriers of CMV plus the relevant HLA, and cumulative public TCR beta family frequency identified them. Ex vivo, HLA-C-restricted CMV-specific TCR beta clonotypes prevailed over the rest of the response.

TCRdb reanalysed the reads using MiXCR and keeps one entry per CDR3 protein. The sample carries hundreds of thousands of distinct CDR3 sequences, 5% to 8.5% recorded once. Input material: PBMCs. The source is a human donor in good health (CMV status not recorded). Some clones in this sample may be carry-over from other donors' samples.

This CDR3 reads CASSQVGGRIGTQYF. The CDR3 DNA is TGTGCCAGCAGCCAAGTAGGGGGCCGGATTGGGACCCAGTACTTC. The V gene is TRBV14, the J gene TRBJ2-5; 7 bases are a match to TRBD1. This CDR3 region has 15 residues. In germline, CDR1 is SGHDN, CDR2 FVKESK. V gave up 1 base and J gave up 7 bases; unmatched junction bases: 9.